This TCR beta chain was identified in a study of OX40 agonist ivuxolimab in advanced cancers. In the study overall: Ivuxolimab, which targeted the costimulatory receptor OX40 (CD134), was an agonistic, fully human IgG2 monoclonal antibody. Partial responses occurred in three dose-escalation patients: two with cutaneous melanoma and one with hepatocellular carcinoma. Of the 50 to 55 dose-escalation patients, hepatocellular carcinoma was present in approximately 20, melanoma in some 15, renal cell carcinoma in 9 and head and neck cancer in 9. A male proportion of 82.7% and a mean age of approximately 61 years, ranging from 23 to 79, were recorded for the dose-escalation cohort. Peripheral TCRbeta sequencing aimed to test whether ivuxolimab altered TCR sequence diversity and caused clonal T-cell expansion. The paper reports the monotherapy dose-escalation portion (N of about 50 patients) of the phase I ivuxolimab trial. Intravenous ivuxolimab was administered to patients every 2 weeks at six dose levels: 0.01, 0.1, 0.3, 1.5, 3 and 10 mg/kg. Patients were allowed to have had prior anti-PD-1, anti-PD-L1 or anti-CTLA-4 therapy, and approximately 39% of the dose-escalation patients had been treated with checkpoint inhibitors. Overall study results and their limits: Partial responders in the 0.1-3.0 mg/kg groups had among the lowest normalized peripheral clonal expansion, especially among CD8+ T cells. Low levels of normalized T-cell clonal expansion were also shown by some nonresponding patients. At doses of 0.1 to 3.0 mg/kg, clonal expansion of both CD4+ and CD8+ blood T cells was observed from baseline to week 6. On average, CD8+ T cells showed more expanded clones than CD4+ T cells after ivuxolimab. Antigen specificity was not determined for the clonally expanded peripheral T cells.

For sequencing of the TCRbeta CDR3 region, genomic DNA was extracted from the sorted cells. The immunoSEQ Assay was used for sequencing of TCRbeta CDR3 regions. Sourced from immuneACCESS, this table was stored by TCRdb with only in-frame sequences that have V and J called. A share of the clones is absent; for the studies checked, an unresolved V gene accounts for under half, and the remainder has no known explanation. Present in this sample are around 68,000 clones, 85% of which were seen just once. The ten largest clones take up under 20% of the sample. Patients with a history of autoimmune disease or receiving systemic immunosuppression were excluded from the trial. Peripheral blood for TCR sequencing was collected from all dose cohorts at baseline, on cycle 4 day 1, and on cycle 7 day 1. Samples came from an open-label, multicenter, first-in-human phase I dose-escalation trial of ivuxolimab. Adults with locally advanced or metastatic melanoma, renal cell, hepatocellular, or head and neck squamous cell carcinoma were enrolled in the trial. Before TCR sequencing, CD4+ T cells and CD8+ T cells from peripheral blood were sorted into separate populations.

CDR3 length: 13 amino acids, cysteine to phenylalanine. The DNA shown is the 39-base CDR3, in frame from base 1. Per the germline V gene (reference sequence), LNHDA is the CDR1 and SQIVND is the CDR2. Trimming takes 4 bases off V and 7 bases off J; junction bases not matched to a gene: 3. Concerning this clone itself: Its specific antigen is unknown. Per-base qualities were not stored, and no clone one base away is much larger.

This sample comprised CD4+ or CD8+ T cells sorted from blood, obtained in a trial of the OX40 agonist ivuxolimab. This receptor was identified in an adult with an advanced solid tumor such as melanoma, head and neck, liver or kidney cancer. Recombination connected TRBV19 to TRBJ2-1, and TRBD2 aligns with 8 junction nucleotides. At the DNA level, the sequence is TGTGCCAGTAGTAGGACTAGCAGGAATGAGCAGTTCTTC. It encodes CASSRTSRNEQFF. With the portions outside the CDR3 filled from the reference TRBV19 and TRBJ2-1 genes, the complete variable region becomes DGGITQSPKYLFRKEGQNVTLSCEQNLNHDAMYWYRQDPGQGLRLIYYSQIVNDFQKGDIAEGYSVSREKKESFPLTVTSAQKNPTAFYLCASSRTSRNEQFFGPGTRLTVL.